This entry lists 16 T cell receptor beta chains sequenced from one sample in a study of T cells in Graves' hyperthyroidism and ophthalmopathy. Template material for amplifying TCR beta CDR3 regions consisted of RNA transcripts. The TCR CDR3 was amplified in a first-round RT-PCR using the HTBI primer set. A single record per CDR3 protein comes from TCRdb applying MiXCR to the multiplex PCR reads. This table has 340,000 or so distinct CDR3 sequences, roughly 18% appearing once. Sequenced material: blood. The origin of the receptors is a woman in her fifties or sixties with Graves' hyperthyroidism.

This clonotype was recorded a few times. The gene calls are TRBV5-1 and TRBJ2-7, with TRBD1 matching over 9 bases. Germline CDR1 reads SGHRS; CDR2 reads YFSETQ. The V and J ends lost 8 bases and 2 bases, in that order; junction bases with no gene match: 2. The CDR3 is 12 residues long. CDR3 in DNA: TGCGCCAGGGGGACAGGGCCCTACGAGCAGTACGTC. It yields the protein CARGTGPYEQYV.

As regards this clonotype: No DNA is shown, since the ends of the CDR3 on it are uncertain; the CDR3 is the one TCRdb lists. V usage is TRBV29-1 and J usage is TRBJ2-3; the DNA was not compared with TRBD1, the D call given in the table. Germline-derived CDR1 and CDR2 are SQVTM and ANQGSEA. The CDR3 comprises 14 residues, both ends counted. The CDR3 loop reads CSVGVGTTTDTRYF.

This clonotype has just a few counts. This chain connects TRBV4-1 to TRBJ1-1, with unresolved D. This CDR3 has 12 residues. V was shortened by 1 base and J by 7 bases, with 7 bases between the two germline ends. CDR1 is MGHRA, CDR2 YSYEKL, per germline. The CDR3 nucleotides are TGCGCCAGCAGCCAAGGACTCGGTGAAGCTTTCTTT. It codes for CASSQGLGEAFF.

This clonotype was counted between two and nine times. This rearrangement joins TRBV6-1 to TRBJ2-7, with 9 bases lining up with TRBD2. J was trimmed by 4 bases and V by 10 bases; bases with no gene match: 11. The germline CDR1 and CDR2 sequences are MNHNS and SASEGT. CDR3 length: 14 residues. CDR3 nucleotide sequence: TGTGCCACTCGAGATAGCGGGAGAAGGTACGAGCAGTACTTC. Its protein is CATRDSGRRYEQYF.

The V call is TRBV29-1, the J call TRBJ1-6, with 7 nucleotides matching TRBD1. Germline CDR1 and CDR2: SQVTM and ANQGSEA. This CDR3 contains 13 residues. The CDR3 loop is CVGQTTYNSPLHF. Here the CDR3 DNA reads TGCGTGGGACAGACCACCTATAATTCACCCCTCCACTTT. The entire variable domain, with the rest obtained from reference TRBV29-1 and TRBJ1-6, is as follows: SAVISQKPSRDICQRGTSLTIQCQVDSQVTMMFWYRQQPGQSLTLIATANQGSEATYESGFVIDKFPISRPNLTFSTLTVSNMSPEDSSIYLCVGQTTYNSPLHFGNGTRLTVT.

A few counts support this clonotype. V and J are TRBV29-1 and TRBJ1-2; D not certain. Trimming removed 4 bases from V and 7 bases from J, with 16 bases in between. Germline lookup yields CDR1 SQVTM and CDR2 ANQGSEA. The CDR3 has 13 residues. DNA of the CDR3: TGCAGCGTTGTACCCTCCCACGAGTTTGGCTACACCTTC. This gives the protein CSVVPSHEFGYTF.

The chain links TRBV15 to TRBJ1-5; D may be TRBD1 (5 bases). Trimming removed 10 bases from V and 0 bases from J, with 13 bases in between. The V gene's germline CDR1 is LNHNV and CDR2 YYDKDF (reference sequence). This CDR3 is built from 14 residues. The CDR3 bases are TGTGCCATCGGGGGGGGGGATAGCAATCAGCCCCAGCATTTT. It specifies CAIGGGDSNQPQHF.

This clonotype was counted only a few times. This CDR3 is CASSADRPAAGNTIYF. CDR3 in DNA: TGCGCCAGCAGCGCGGACAGGCCCGCAGCTGGAAACACCATATATTTT. V usage is TRBV5-1 and J usage is TRBJ1-3; 7 bases line up with TRBD1. Germline V gene lookup returns CDR1 SGHRS and CDR2 YFSETQ. The CDR3 extends over 16 amino acids. V lost 4 bases to trimming and J lost 2 bases; unmatched junction nucleotides: 9.

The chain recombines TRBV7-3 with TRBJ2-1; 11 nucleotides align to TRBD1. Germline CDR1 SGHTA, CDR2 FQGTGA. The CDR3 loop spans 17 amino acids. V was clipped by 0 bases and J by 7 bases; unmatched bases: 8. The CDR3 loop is CASSLTAGQGVWNEQFF. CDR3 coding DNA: TGTGCCAGCAGCTTAACCGCGGGACAGGGGGTTTGGAATGAGCAGTTCTTC. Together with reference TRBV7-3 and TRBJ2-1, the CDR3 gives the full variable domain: GAGVSQTPSNKVTEKGKYVELRCDPISGHTALYWYRQSLGQGPEFLIYFQGTGAADDSGLPNDRFFAVRPEGSVSTLKIQRTERGDSAVYLCASSLTAGQGVWNEQFFGPGTRLTVL.

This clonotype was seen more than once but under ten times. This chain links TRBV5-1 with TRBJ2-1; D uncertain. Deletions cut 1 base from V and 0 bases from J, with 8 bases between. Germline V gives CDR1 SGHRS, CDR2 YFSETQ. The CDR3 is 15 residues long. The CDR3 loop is CASSLLSSSYNEQFF. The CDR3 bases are TGCGCCAGCAGCTTGTTAAGTTCCTCCTACAATGAGCAGTTCTTC.

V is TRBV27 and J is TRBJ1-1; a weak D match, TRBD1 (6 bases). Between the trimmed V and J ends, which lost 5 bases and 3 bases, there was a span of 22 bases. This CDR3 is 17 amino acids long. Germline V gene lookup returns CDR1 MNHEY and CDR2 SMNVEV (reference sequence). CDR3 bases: TGTGCCAGCAGTCCGCTGGGGGGGATGGGGGCCGACACTGAAGCTTTCTTT. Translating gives CASSPLGGMGADTEAFF.

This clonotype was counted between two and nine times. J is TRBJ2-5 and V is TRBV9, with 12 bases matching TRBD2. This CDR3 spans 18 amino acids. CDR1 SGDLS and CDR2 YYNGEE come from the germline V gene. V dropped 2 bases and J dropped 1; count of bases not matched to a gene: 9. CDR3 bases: TGTGCCAGCAGCGTCAGGGCTAGCGGGGGGGCCGCCCAAGAGACCCAGTACTTC. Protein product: CASSVRASGGAAQETQYF.

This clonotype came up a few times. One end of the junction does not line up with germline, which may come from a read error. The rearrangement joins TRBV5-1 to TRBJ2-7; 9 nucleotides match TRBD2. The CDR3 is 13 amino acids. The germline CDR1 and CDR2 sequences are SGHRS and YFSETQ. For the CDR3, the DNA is TGCGCCAGCAGCCTAGCGGGATACTACGGGCAGTACTTC. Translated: CASSLAGYYGQYF.

The chain's CDR3 is CASSWAASGGGEQFF. The CDR3 nucleotides are TGTGCCAGCAGCTGGGCTGCTAGCGGGGGAGGTGAGCAGTTCTTC. This sequence joins TRBV11-2 and TRBJ2-1, with 10 bases identical to TRBD2. The CDR3 is 15 amino acids. The germline gives CDR1 SGHAT, CDR2 FQNNGV. V dropped 4 bases and J dropped 9; count of bases not matched to a gene: 9.

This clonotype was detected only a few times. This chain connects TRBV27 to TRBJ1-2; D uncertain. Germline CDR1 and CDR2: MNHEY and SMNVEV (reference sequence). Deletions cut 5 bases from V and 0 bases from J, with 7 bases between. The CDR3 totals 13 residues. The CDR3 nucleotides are TGTGCCAGCAGTAGAGCGTCTAACTATGGCTACACCTTC. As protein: CASSRASNYGYTF.

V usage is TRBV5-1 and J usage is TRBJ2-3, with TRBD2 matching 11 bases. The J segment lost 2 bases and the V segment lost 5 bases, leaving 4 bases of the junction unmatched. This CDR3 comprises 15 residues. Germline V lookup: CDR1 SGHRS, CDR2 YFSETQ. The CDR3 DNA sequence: TGCGCCAGCAGTGCTAGCGGGAGGACCACAGATACGCAGTATTTT. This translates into CASSASGRTTDTQYF.